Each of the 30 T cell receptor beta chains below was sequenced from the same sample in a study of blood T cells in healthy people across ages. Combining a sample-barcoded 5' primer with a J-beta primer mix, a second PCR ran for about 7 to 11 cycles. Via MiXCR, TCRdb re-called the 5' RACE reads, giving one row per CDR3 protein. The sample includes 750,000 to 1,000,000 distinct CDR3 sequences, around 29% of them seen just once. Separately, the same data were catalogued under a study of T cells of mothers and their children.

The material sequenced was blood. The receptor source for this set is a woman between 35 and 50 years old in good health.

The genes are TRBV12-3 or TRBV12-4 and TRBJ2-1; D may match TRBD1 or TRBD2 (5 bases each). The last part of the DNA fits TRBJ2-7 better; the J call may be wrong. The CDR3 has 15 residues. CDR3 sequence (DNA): TGTGCCAGCAGGGGGCCAGGGAGCTCCTACAATGAGCAGTACTTC. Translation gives CASRGPGSSYNEQYF.

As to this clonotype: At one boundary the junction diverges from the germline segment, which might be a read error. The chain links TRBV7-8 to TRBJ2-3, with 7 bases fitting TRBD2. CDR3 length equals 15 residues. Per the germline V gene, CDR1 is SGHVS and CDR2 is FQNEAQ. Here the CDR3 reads CAGRPLASPGHTQYF. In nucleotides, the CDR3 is TGTGCCGGCAGACCACTAGCGTCCCCAGGGCATACGCAGTATTTT.

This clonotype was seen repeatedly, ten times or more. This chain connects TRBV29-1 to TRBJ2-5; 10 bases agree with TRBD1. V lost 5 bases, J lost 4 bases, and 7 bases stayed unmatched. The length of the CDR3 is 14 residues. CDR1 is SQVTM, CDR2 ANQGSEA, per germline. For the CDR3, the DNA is TGCAGCGTTCGGGACAGGGGAGCGGTAGAGACCCAGTACTTC. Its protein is CSVRDRGAVETQYF.

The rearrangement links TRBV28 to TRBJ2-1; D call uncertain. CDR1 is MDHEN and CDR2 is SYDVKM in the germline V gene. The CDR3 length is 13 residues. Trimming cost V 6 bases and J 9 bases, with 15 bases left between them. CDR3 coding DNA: TGTGCCAGCAGAAAGGTGGAGACGGGTGAGCAGTTCTTC. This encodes CASRKVETGEQFF. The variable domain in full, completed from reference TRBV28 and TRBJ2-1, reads DVKVTQSSRYLVKRTGEKVFLECVQDMDHENMFWYRQDPGLGLRLIYFSYDVKMKEKGDIPEGYSVSREKKERFSLILESASTNQTSMYLCASRKVETGEQFFGPGTRLTVL.

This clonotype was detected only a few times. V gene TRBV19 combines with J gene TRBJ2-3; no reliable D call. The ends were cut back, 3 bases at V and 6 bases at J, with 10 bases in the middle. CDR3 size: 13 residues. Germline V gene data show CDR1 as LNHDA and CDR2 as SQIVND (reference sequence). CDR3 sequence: CASSIGLSDTQYF. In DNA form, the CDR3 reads TGTGCCAGTAGTATCGGTCTCTCGGATACGCAGTATTTT.

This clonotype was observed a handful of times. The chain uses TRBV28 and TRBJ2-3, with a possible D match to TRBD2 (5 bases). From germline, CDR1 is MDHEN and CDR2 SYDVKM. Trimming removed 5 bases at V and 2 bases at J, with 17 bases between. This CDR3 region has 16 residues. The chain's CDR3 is CASSPRGGYLTDTQYF. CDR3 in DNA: TGTGCCAGCAGTCCCCGAGGCGGGTACCTCACAGATACGCAGTATTTT.

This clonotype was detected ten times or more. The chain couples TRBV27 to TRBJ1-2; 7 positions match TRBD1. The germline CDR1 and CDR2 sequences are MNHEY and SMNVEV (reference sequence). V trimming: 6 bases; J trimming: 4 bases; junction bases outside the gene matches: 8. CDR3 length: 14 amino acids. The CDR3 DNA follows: TGTGCCAGCAGCCCCCGACAGGGAGCCTATGGCTACACCTTC. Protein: CASSPRQGAYGYTF.

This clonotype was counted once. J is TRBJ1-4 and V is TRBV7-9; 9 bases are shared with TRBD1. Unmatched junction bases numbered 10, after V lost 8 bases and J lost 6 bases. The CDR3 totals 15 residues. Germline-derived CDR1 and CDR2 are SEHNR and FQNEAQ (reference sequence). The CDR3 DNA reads TGTGCCAGCCGCGCCCTGAGGGACAGGGATGAAAAACTGTTTTTT. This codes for CASRALRDRDEKLFF.

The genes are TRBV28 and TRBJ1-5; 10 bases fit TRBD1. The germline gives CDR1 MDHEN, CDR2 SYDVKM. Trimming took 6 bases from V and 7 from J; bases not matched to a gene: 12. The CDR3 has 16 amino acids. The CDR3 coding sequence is TGTGCCAGCAGGACAACCGGGACAGGGGTTGGGCAGCCCCAGCATTTT. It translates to CASRTTGTGVGQPQHF.

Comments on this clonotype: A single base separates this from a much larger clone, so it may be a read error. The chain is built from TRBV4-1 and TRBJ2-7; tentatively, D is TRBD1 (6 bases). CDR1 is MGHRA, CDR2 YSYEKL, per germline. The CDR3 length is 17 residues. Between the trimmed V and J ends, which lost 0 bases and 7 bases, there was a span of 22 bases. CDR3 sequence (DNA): TGCGCCAGCAGCCAAGATCGGCCAGGGGATGTAGAGTATGAGCAGTACTTC. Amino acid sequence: CASSQDRPGDVEYEQYF.

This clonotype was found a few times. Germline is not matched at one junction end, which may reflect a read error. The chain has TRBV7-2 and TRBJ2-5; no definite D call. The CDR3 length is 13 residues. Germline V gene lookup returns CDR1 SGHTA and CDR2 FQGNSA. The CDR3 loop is CANSSTDQETQYF. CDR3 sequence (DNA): TGTGCCAACAGCTCGACGGACCAAGAGACCCAGTACTTC.

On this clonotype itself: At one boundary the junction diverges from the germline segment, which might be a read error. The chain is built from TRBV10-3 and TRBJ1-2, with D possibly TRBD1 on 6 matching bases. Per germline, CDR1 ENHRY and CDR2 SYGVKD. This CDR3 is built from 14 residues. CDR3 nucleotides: TGTGCCATCAGTGACGGGGGGCTCGGCTATGGCCACACCTTC. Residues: CAISDGGLGYGHTF.

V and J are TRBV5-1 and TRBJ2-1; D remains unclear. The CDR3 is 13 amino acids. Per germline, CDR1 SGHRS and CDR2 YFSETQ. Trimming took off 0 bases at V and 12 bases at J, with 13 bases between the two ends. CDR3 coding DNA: TGCGCCAGCAGCTTGGCTACGGTGCGGAGGCAGTTCTTC. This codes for CASSLATVRRQFF.

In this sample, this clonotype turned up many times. CDR3 amino acids: CASSQDNTEAFF. CDR3 DNA sequence: TGCGCCAGCAGCCAAGATAACACTGAAGCTTTCTTT. The rearrangement joins TRBV4-3 to TRBJ1-1; the D is unclear. Deletions cut 0 bases from V and 2 bases from J, with 1 base between. The germline V gene encodes CDR1 LGHNA and CDR2 YSLEER. CDR3 length equals 12 residues.

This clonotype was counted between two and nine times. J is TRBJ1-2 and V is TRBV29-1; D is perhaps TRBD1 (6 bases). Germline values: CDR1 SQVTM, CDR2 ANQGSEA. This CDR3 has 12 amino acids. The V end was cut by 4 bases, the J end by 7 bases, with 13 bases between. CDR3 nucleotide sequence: TGCAGCGTTGTGACAGGTTCGGGTGGCTACACCTTC. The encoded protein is CSVVTGSGGYTF. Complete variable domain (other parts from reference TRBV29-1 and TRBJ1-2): SAVISQKPSRDICQRGTSLTIQCQVDSQVTMMFWYRQQPGQSLTLIATANQGSEATYESGFVIDKFPISRPNLTFSTLTVSNMSPEDSSIYLCSVVTGSGGYTFGSGTRLTVV.

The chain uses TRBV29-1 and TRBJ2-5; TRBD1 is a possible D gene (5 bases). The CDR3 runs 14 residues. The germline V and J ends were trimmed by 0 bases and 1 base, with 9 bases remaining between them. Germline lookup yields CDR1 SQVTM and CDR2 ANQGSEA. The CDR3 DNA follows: TGCAGCGTTGAAGATTGGGGCAGCCAAGAGACCCAGTACTTC. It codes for CSVEDWGSQETQYF.

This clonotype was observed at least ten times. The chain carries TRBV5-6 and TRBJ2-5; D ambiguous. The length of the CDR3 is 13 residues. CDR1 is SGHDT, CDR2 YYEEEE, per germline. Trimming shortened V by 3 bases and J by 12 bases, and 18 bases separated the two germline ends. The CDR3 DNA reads TGTGCCAGCAGCTCGATCCGCCAAGAGGAAGAGTACTTC. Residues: CASSSIRQEEEYF.

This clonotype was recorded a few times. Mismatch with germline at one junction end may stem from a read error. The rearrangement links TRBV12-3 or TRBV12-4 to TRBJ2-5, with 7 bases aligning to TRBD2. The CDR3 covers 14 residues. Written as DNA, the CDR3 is TGTGCCAGCAGTTTATCTAGCGGACAAGAGGCCCAGTACTTC. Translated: CASSLSSGQEAQYF.

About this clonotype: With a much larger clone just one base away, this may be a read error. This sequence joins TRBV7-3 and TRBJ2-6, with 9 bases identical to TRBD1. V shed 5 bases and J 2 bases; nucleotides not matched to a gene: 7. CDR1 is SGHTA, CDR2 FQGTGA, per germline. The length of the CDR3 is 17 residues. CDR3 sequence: CASSLRDRAPGANVLTF. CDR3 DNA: TGTGCCAGCAGCCTCCGGGACAGGGCCCCTGGGGCCAACGTCCTGACTTTC.

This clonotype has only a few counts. CDR3 coding DNA: TGTGCCAGCAGTGAAGGTCAGAAAGTACCGCGCGAGCAGTACTTC. This codes for CASSEGQKVPREQYF. The rearrangement links TRBV2 to TRBJ2-7, with no clear D. Trimming removed 1 base from V and 6 bases from J, with 16 bases in between. Germline V gives CDR1 SNHLY, CDR2 FYNNEI. The CDR3 loop spans 15 amino acids.

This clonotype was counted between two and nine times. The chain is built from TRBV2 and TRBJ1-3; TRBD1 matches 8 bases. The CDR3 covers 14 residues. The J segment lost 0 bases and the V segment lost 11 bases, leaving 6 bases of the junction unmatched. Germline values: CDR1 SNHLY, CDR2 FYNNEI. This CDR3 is CAGLQGDSGNTIYF. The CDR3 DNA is TGTGCCGGACTACAGGGGGACTCTGGAAACACCATATATTTT.

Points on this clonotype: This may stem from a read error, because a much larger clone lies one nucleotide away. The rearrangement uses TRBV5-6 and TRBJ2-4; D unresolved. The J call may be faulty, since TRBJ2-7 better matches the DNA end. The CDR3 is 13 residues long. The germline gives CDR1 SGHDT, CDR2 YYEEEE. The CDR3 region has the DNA TGTGCCAGCACCTTAAGGATACGGGACGAGCAGTACTTC. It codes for CASTLRIRDEQYF.

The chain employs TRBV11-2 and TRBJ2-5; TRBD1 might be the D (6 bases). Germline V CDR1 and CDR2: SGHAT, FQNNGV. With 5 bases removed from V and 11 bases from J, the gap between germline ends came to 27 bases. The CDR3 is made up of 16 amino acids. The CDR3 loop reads CASSIPGRLWDNEQYF. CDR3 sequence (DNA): TGTGCCAGCAGCATCCCCGGTCGGTTATGGGACAATGAGCAGTACTTC. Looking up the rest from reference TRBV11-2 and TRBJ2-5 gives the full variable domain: EAGVAQSPRYKIIEKRQSVAFWCNPISGHATLYWYQQILGQGPKLLIQFQNNGVVDDSQLPKDRFSAERLKGVDSTLKIQPAKLEDSAVYLCASSIPGRLWDNEQYFGPGTRLLVL.

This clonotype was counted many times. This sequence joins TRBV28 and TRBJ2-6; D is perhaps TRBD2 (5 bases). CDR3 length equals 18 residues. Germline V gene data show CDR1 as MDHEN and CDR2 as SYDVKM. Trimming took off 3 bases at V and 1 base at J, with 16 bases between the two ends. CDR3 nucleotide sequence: TGTGCCAGCAGTTTCCTCGGAGGTTTGGAGTCTGGGGCCAACGTCCTGACTTTC. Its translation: CASSFLGGLESGANVLTF. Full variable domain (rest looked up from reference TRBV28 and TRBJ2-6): DVKVTQSSRYLVKRTGEKVFLECVQDMDHENMFWYRQDPGLGLRLIYFSYDVKMKEKGDIPEGYSVSREKKERFSLILESASTNQTSMYLCASSFLGGLESGANVLTFGAGSRLTVL.

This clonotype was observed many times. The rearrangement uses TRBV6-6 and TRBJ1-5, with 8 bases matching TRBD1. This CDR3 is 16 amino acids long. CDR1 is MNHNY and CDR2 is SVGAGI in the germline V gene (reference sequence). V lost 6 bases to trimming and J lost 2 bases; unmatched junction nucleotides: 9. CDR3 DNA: TGTGCCAGCAGACCCCTGGACAGGGCGGGCAATCAGCCCCAGCATTTT. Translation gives CASRPLDRAGNQPQHF.

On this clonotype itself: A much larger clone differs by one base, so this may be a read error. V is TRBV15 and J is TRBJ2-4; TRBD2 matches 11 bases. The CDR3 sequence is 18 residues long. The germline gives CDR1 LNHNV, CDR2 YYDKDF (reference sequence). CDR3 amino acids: CVTSRGASGGLAKNIQYF. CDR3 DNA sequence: TGTGTCACCAGCAGAGGGGCTAGCGGGGGGTTAGCCAAAAACATTCAGTACTTC.

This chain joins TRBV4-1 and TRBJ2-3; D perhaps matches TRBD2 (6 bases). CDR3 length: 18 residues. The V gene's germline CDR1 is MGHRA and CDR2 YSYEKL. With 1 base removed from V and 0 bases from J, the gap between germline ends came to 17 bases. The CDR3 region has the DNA TGCGCCAGCAGCCAAGGCGGCTTGGCGGGGCGGAGCACAGATACGCAGTATTTT. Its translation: CASSQGGLAGRSTDTQYF.

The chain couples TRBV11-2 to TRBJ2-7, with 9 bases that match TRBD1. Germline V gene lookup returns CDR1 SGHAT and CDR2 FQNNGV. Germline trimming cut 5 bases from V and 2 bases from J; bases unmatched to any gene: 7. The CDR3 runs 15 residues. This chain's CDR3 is CASSVGQGPPYEQYF. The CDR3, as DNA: TGTGCCAGCAGCGTCGGACAGGGGCCGCCCTACGAGCAGTACTTC.

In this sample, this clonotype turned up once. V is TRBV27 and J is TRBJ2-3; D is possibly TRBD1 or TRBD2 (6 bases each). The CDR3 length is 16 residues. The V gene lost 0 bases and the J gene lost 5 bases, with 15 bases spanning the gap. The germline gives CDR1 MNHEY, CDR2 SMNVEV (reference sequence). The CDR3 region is CASSLSGGLVRDTQYF. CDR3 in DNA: TGTGCCAGCAGTTTATCTGGGGGGCTGGTCAGAGATACGCAGTATTTT.

Here the CDR3 DNA reads TGTGCCAGCAGTCGGGAGGGGTACACCTACGAGCAGTACTTC. It encodes CASSREGYTYEQYF. The chain has TRBV3-1 and TRBJ2-7; 8 bases line up with TRBD2. Germline V gives CDR1 LGHDT, CDR2 YNNKEL (reference sequence). The CDR3 totals 14 residues. Trimming cost V 6 bases and J 2 bases; bases outside gene matches: 6.